This T cell receptor (beta chain) derives from a study of Ad26.COV2.S vaccination and SARS-CoV-2 variants. Study background: Ad26.COV2.S, an intramuscular injection, was given once or twice 56 days apart.

The treatment was: 15 to 20 received Ad26.COV2.S at low or high dose, single or two shots; 5 received placebo; per-sample allocation not given. Samples were taken on day 63 after the first vaccine or placebo injection. Assay: immunoSEQ multiplex PCR; the TCRdb copy retains only in-frame clones and omits some. The repertoire holds 250,000 or so clones, with roughly 87% as singletons. Germline loops: CDR1 KGHDR, CDR2 SFDVKD. The CDR3 is 13 residues long. Trimming took 9 bases from V and 7 from J; bases not matched to a gene: 5. Sequenced material: peripheral blood, taken in a trial of Ad26.COV2.S vaccine versus placebo. The genes are TRBV24-1 and TRBJ1-6; 7 positions agree with TRBD1. The sequence was obtained from a person aged 18-65 years who received the Ad26.COV2.S COVID-19 vaccine or a placebo. The DNA for the CDR3 is TGTGCCACCGGGGACAGCGCAAATTCACCCCTCCACTTT. Its protein product is CATGDSANSPLHF.